What follows is one T cell receptor (beta chain) and its context. As yet, its antigen is unknown. Looked up from germline, CDR1 is SSHAT and CDR2 is FNYEAQ (reference sequence). V shed 6 bases and J shed 7 bases, with 20 bases lying between them. The CDR3 is 15 amino acids. The data stem from a study of cytomegalovirus exposure and HLA in healthy donors. The study's findings and limits: Previous analysis showed most TCR beta V segments were productive about 87% or about 30% of the time. A later analysis associated 15,000 or so TCR beta sequences with HLA alleles at a 0.05 false discovery rate.

Primers: 60 Vbeta forward and 13 Jbeta reverse. Sequencing used immunoSEQ multiplex PCR; TCRdb keeps in-frame clones, though not all of them. Seen here are about 160,000 clones, 87% observed once, and the top ten hold 0.7% to 1%. The rearrangement joins TRBV7-7 to TRBJ2-3, with D perhaps TRBD2 (6 bases). The source is a woman aged 25 to 39 in good health and CMV-seronegative. What was sequenced was PBMCs. The CDR3 DNA follows: TGTGCCAGCAGTTCAAACATCGGGGGAGCTAATACGCAGTATTTT. The encoded protein is CASSSNIGGANTQYF.